This T cell receptor beta chain stems from a study of blood T cell repertoires in COVID-19. V lost 2 bases, J lost 9 bases, and 11 bases lay in between. The CDR3 consists of 13 residues. The germline gives CDR1 LGHNA, CDR2 YNFKEQ. The Seattle patients joined while their infection was active and were tracked longitudinally afterward. Libraries were prepared by immunoSEQ multiplex PCR; TCRdb keeps only in-frame clonotypes and omits some of them. The table has 350,000 to 500,000 clones, about 87% seen once. The chain recombines TRBV4-2 with TRBJ2-1; no firm D call. Sequencing was performed on peripheral blood. This sequence was found in a young man with COVID-19, enrolled during active disease. CDR3 residues: CASSQNPSLEQFF. The CDR3 region has the DNA TGTGCCAGCAGCCAAAATCCGAGTCTTGAGCAGTTCTTC.